This T cell receptor beta chain was sequenced during a study of blood T cells in healthy people across ages. The study's findings and limits: Among long-lived donors, naive CD4+ cells were more numerous and diversity higher than in aged donors. A roughly linear fall in TCR beta diversity per million T cells was seen with increasing age. Underestimates were what the diversity estimates from one million T cells were considered to be.

Every donor gave approximately 10 milliliters of peripheral blood. Trimming at V came to 3 bases and at J to 5 bases, leaving 5 bases not matched to a gene. Germline CDR1 SGDLS, CDR2 YYNGEE. This CDR3 has 15 amino acids. This clonotype turned up a few times. No antigen is known for it. Alongside a J-beta primer mix, a sample-barcoded 5' primer served in a second PCR lasting about 6 to 12 cycles. TCRdb re-called the 5' RACE reads with MiXCR, one entry per CDR3 protein. This sample has about 1.8 million distinct CDR3 sequences, with approximately 50% found just once. V gene TRBV9 combines with J gene TRBJ2-3; 11 bases are shared with TRBD2. Sequencing input: blood. The sequence was obtained from a woman aged 35 to 49 in good health. The CDR3 bases are TGTGCCAGCAGCGATCTAGCGGGGGGTGGAGATACGCAGTATTTT. Translation: CASSDLAGGGDTQYF.